The 25 T cell receptor beta chains listed next were all sequenced from one sample in a study of T cell responses to AZD1222 COVID-19 vaccine. The assay was immunoSEQ multiplex PCR, and TCRdb's table has in-frame clones only and misses some. The data show approximately 89,000 clones, with 90% seen just once and approximately 5% held by the top ten. Sample: peripheral blood, taken 28 days after the second AZD1222 dose. All receptors derive from an adult who received the AZD1222 COVID-19 vaccine.

The J gene is TRBJ2-7, the V gene TRBV3-1 (or the pseudogene TRBV3-2); 7 nucleotides line up with TRBD2. The length of the CDR3 is 15 residues. V lost 1 base, J lost 1 base, and 4 bases stayed unmatched. Germline loops: CDR1 LGHDT, CDR2 YNNKEL (reference sequence). The CDR3 DNA reads TGTGCCAGCAGCCAAGGTCCTAGCGGATCCTACGAGCAGTACTTC. Translated, it gives CASSQGPSGSYEQYF.

V usage is TRBV19 and J usage is TRBJ1-5, with 8 bases that match TRBD1. CDR3 length: 16 residues. J was trimmed by 0 bases and V by 5 bases; bases with no gene match: 6. Germline V gene sequence: CDR1 LNHDA, CDR2 SQIVND (reference sequence). This CDR3 is CASSADRGHSNQPQHF. The CDR3 DNA follows: TGTGCCAGTAGTGCCGACAGGGGCCATAGCAATCAGCCCCAGCATTTT.

The chain is built from TRBV6-5 and TRBJ2-7; D uncertain. CDR1 and CDR2 (germline): MNHEY, SVGAGI. The ends were cut back, 2 bases at V and 7 bases at J, with 6 bases in the middle. The CDR3 length is 11 residues. The CDR3 bases are TGTGCCAGCAGTTACCGGCAGGAGCAGTACTTC. Protein sequence: CASSYRQEQYF.

The chain couples TRBV6-5 to TRBJ2-7, with D tentatively TRBD1 (6 bases). The V end was cut by 4 bases, the J end by 1 base, with 14 bases between. The CDR3 sequence is 15 residues long. CDR1 is MNHEY, CDR2 SVGAGI, per germline. The CDR3 spells CASSSGHLGSYEQYF. In nucleotides, the CDR3 is TGTGCCAGCAGTTCGGGACATTTGGGGTCCTACGAGCAGTACTTC.

CDR3 nucleotide sequence: TGTGCCAGTAGTATAGGACGACAGTCGGCTGAAGCTTTCTTT. Translation: CASSIGRQSAEAFF. V usage is TRBV19 and J usage is TRBJ1-1; D might be TRBD1 (5 bases). This CDR3 contains 14 residues. Trimming left V 1 base short and J 6 bases short, with 12 bases between. CDR1 is LNHDA, CDR2 SQIVND, per germline (reference sequence).

CDR3 in DNA: TGTGCCAGCAGTTTGGTAGGTCGGCTCTATGGCTACACCTTC. Its protein product is CASSLVGRLYGYTF. The chain uses TRBV28 and TRBJ1-2; no clear D. Germline CDR1 is MDHEN and CDR2 is SYDVKM. There are 14 residues in the CDR3. Trimming left V 3 bases short and J 4 bases short, with 12 bases between.

CDR3 bases: TGCGCCAGCAGCAAAGGACACGGAGGGGACTATGGCTACACCTTC. It encodes CASSKGHGGDYGYTF. J is TRBJ1-2 and V is TRBV5-1; D is perhaps TRBD1 (5 bases). The length of the CDR3 is 15 residues. V was pared by 4 bases and J by 3 bases, with 16 bases between. In germline, CDR1 is SGHRS, CDR2 YFSETQ.

Worth noting for this clone: Because the CDR3's place on the DNA is in doubt, the DNA is left out and the CDR3 is given as listed by TCRdb. The chain recombines TRBV28 with TRBJ1-2; the table's D call TRBD1 went unverified against the DNA. The CDR3 has 15 amino acids, counting both end residues. The germline V gene has CDR1 MDHEN and CDR2 SYDVKM. CDR3 protein: CASSFGPGAFYGYTF.

Worth noting for this clone: This sample also contains other DNA sequences that code for the same CDR3. The J gene is TRBJ1-5, the V gene TRBV4-3, with D maybe TRBD1 (6 bases). The CDR3 loop spans 15 amino acids. The V end lost 0 bases, the J end lost 6 bases, and 12 bases lay between the germline ends. Germline V gene lookup returns CDR1 LGHNA and CDR2 YSLEER. This CDR3 reads CASSQDLGGGQPQHF. Here the CDR3 DNA reads TGCGCCAGCAGCCAAGATCTTGGGGGCGGTCAGCCCCAGCATTTT.

The V call is TRBV5-1, the J call TRBJ1-1, with a weak D call TRBD1 (5 bases). The germline gives CDR1 SGHRS, CDR2 YFSETQ. Deletions cut 0 bases from V and 4 bases from J, with 10 bases between. The CDR3 has 14 amino acids. Here the CDR3 DNA reads TGCGCCAGCAGCTTGGTGGGGGGATCCACTGAAGCTTTCTTT. Translated: CASSLVGGSTEAFF.

This chain connects TRBV19 to TRBJ1-2; TRBD1 matches 12 bases. J gave up 3 bases and V 6 bases, and 23 bases lay outside the gene matches. The CDR3 extends over 21 amino acids. The germline V gene encodes CDR1 LNHDA and CDR2 SQIVND (reference sequence). In DNA form, the CDR3 reads TGTGCCAGTAGGAGGGGAATGACCGGCGAGGGGACAGGGGGCGAGGACTATGGCTACACCTTC. It yields the protein CASRRGMTGEGTGGEDYGYTF.

The CDR3 protein is CASTLGGVQPQHF. CDR3 DNA: TGTGCCAGCACTCTTGGGGGGGTCCAGCCCCAGCATTTT. V gene TRBV6-5 combines with J gene TRBJ1-5, with D perhaps matching TRBD1 (5 bases). Germline V gives CDR1 MNHEY, CDR2 SVGAGI. V lost 7 bases to trimming and J lost 7 bases, with 14 bases between them. This CDR3 is 13 amino acids long.

For this clone: Sequence at one end of the junction differs from germline and may be a read error. The chain links TRBV7-7 to TRBJ2-5, with no clear D. In germline, CDR1 is SSHAT, CDR2 FNYEAQ (reference sequence). There are 13 residues in the CDR3. This chain's CDR3 is CASSSWPVETQYF. The CDR3 bases are TGTGCTAGCAGCTCGTGGCCCGTAGAGACCCAGTACTTC.

This chain joins TRBV19 and TRBJ1-5, with unresolved D. The CDR3 consists of 12 residues. The V end lost 6 bases, the J end lost 1 base, and 4 bases lay between the germline ends. CDR1 is LNHDA and CDR2 is SQIVND in the germline V gene (reference sequence). CDR3 sequence reads: CASRGSNQPQHF. The CDR3 DNA is TGTGCCAGTAGAGGGAGCAATCAGCCCCAGCATTTT.

The rearrangement uses TRBV7-2 and TRBJ1-5; 8 bases are a match to TRBD1. Germline CDR1 reads SGHTA; CDR2 reads FQGNSA. V lost 6 bases, J lost 0 bases, and 4 bases stayed unmatched. This CDR3 region has 15 residues. CDR3 loop: CASSRTGGSNQPQHF. The CDR3 DNA is TGTGCCAGCAGTCGAACAGGGGGTAGCAATCAGCCCCAGCATTTT.

The V call is TRBV11-2, the J call TRBJ2-5; D is possibly TRBD1 (6 bases). V was clipped by 4 bases and J by 1 base, with 19 bases between them. The CDR3 consists of 17 residues. Germline-derived CDR1 and CDR2 are SGHAT and FQNNGV. The CDR3 spells CASSSTGYRAVQETQYF. DNA of the CDR3: TGTGCCAGCAGCTCCACAGGTTACAGGGCAGTCCAAGAGACCCAGTACTTC. Combining the CDR3 with reference TRBV11-2 and TRBJ2-5 gives the whole variable domain EAGVAQSPRYKIIEKRQSVAFWCNPISGHATLYWYQQILGQGPKLLIQFQNNGVVDDSQLPKDRFSAERLKGVDSTLKIQPAKLEDSAVYLCASSSTGYRAVQETQYFGPGTRLLVL.

This chain joins TRBV18 and TRBJ2-7; TRBD2 matches at 8 bases. This CDR3 region has 15 residues. From germline, CDR1 is KGHSH and CDR2 LQKENI. The V and J ends lost 3 bases and 2 bases, in that order; junction bases with no gene match: 6. The CDR3 is CASSPSGGATYEQYF. DNA for the CDR3: TGTGCCAGCTCACCTTCCGGGGGGGCCACCTACGAGCAGTACTTC.

J is TRBJ2-7 and V is TRBV9, with D possibly being TRBD1 (6 bases). Germline V gene sequence: CDR1 SGDLS, CDR2 YYNGEE. The V and J ends lost 0 bases and 2 bases respectively, with 12 bases between them. There are 15 residues in the CDR3. In DNA form, the CDR3 reads TGTGCCAGCAGCGTAGCCCCAGGGGAGACCTACGAGCAGTACTTC. It encodes CASSVAPGETYEQYF.

The V call is TRBV5-4, the J call TRBJ2-3; 12 bases are a match to TRBD2. Germline assignment: CDR1 SGHNT and CDR2 YYREEE (reference sequence). With 0 bases clipped from V and 10 bases from J, the junction kept 3 bases outside the gene matches. The CDR3 has 14 residues. This chain's CDR3 is CASSLELAGGSQYF. CDR3 bases: TGTGCCAGCAGCTTGGAACTAGCGGGGGGATCGCAGTATTTT. The full variable domain, completed using reference TRBV5-4 and TRBJ2-3, is ETGVTQSPTHLIKTRGQQVTLRCSSQSGHNTVSWYQQALGQGPQFIFQYYREEENGRGNFPPRFSGLQFPNYSSELNVNALELDDSALYLCASSLELAGGSQYFGPGTRLTVL.

This clone showed up just once. This chain connects TRBV13 to TRBJ1-2; the D gene is possibly TRBD1 (6 bases). Germline V gives CDR1 PRHDT, CDR2 FYEKMQ (reference sequence). The CDR3 covers 14 residues. V gave up 5 bases and J gave up 4 bases, with 14 bases separating them. CDR3 sequence (DNA): TGTGCCAGCAGCGGCGGGGCGGGGGCCTATGGCTACACCTTC. It codes for CASSGGAGAYGYTF.

DNA of the CDR3: TGTGCCAGCAGTTTAGAGTATGGCTACACCTTC. It specifies CASSLEYGYTF. The rearrangement links TRBV12-3 or TRBV12-4 to TRBJ1-2; D ambiguous. This CDR3 is 11 amino acids long. V was cut by 1 base and J by 5 bases, with 2 bases left in between.

The V and J genes are TRBV28 and TRBJ2-1, with 9 bases identical to TRBD1. The CDR3 length is 15 residues. CDR1 and CDR2 (germline): MDHEN, SYDVKM. V shed 1 base and J 5 bases; nucleotides not matched to a gene: 3. The CDR3 loop reads CASSLLRTGDNEQFF. DNA for the CDR3: TGTGCCAGCAGTTTATTGCGGACAGGGGACAATGAGCAGTTCTTC. The whole variable domain, filled in from reference TRBV28 and TRBJ2-1, reads DVKVTQSSRYLVKRTGEKVFLECVQDMDHENMFWYRQDPGLGLRLIYFSYDVKMKEKGDIPEGYSVSREKKERFSLILESASTNQTSMYLCASSLLRTGDNEQFFGPGTRLTVL.

This clone was picked up one time. The V and J genes are TRBV28 and TRBJ1-3; D gene unclear. The V end lost 3 bases, the J end lost 4 bases, and 1 base lay between the germline ends. The germline gives CDR1 MDHEN, CDR2 SYDVKM. This CDR3 is 11 amino acids long. CDR3 sequence reads: CASSLGNTIYF. CDR3 bases: TGTGCCAGCAGTTTGGGAAACACCATATATTTT.

This clone was found once. This rearrangement joins TRBV15 to TRBJ1-4; tentative D call: TRBD1 (6 bases). Trimming removed 1 base from V and 1 base from J, with 10 bases in between. The CDR3 is 16 residues long. The V gene's germline CDR1 is LNHNV and CDR2 YYDKDF (reference sequence). The CDR3 sequence is CATSRGGGQTNEKLFF. The CDR3, as DNA: TGTGCCACCAGCAGAGGGGGGGGACAAACTAATGAAAAACTGTTTTTT.

A single count supports this clone. The chain recombines TRBV6-5 with TRBJ1-2, with 7 bases matching TRBD1. Per the germline V gene, CDR1 is MNHEY and CDR2 is SVGAGI. The ends lost 5 bases at V and 2 bases at J; junction bases unmatched: 5. The CDR3 consists of 14 residues. CDR3 loop: CASSLRQGNYGYTF. The CDR3 nucleotides read TGTGCCAGCAGTCTCCGACAGGGAAACTATGGCTACACCTTC.